This TCR beta chain was retrieved from a study of T cell repertoires in cytomegalovirus infection. Study context: Researchers turned to recently identified HLA-C-restricted CMV epitopes as well as well-studied HLA-B-restricted ones. Study results and caveats: There were HLA-C-restricted CMV-specific TCR beta clonotypes dominating the ex vivo response. The cumulative frequency of public TCR beta families identified carriers of CMV plus the relevant HLA.

The CDR3 contains 14 residues. V lost 3 bases and J lost 7; bases outside the gene matches: 5. From germline, CDR1 is SGHTA and CDR2 FQGNSA. TCRdb re-analysed the reads in MiXCR, keeping a single row per CDR3 protein. Here the sample spans roughly 69,000 distinct CDR3 sequences, around 20% being singletons. In regard to this clonotype: The antigen is not known.

This TCR was recovered from a human donor in good health (CMV status not recorded). Some clones in this sample may be carry-over from other donors' samples. The rearrangement joins TRBV7-2 to TRBJ2-7; 11 bases are a match to TRBD1. Sequenced material: CD8+ T cells from cultured PBMCs, taken from culture after CMV antigen stimulation. The chain's CDR3 is CASSLGTGGLEQYF. The CDR3 DNA reads as TGTGCCAGCAGCTTGGGGACAGGGGGTTTAGAGCAGTACTTC.